This T cell receptor beta chain was identified during a study of OX40 agonist ivuxolimab in advanced cancers. About this clone: The junction departs from germline at one end; a sequencing error may be responsible.

TCRdb's copy holds only in-frame clones and misses some; the assay was immunoSEQ multiplex PCR. The data hold under 100,000 clones, with about 84% observed a single time. This CDR3 is built from 14 residues. Germline CDR1 reads SSHAT; CDR2 reads FNYEAQ (reference sequence). V is TRBV7-7 and J is TRBJ2-2; no clear D. This sequence originates from an adult with an advanced solid tumor such as melanoma, head and neck, liver or kidney cancer. This sample comprised CD4+ or CD8+ T cells sorted from blood, obtained in a trial of the OX40 agonist ivuxolimab. The CDR3 sequence: CASSRADNTGELFF. In nucleotides, the CDR3 is TGTGCTAGCAGCCGCGCTGATAACACCGGGGAGCTGTTTTTT.